Listed below are T cell receptor beta chains from one sample, sequenced in a study of blood T cells in healthy people across ages. MiXCR was run by TCRdb on the 5' RACE reads, yielding one entry per CDR3 protein. Counted here are 950,000 to 1,200,000 distinct CDR3 sequences, roughly two fifths occurring once; the ten biggest clones make up about 12%. What was sequenced was blood. Receptors originate from a man between 18 and 35 years old in good health. The CDR3 runs from the conserved cysteine through the conserved F or W. A D gene is named only where the DNA matches it firmly. Only some rows state a clone size, as once, few, many or a class for expanded clones.

TRBV12-3/TRBV12-4	few	TRBJ2-1	TRBD1	TGTGCCAGCAGTGGGACAGGGGCGGATAATGAGCAGTTCTTC	CASSGTGADNEQFF
TRBV7-9	few	TRBJ2-5	TRBD1	TGTGCCAGCAGCACCGGGACAGGGAAAGAGACCCAGTACTTC	CASSTGTGKETQYF
TRBV12-3/TRBV12-4	NA	TRBJ1-4	TRBD1	TGTGCCAGCAGTGACAGGGGCGCCGGTTATAATGAAAAACTGTTTTTT	CASSDRGAGYNEKLFF
TRBV5-1	few	TRBJ2-7	NA	TGCGCCAGCAGCTTGGAGGGCCAGTACGAGCAGTACTTC	CASSLEGQYEQYF
TRBV21-1	few	TRBJ2-7	NA	TGTGCCAGCAGCAAACATGGGCAGTACTTC	CASSKHGQYF
TRBV5-1	NA	TRBJ2-7	NA	TGCGCCAGCAGCCCACCAGACCCCCCATTGGACGAGCAGTACTTC	CASSPPDPPLDEQYF
TRBV6-5	NA	TRBJ2-3	TRBD2	TGTGCCAGCAGGTCTAGCGGGGGGGTTACAGATACGCAGTATTTT	CASRSSGGVTDTQYF
TRBV7-9	NA	TRBJ2-3	TRBD1	TGTGCCGGCAGCTCTTTAAAGGGACAGGGACCCGATACGCAGTATTTT	CAGSSLKGQGPDTQYF
TRBV27	NA	TRBJ2-3	NA	TGTGCCAGCAGTTCCATACCCCGAGAGGTCACAGATACGCAGTATTTT	CASSSIPREVTDTQYF
TRBV4-3	NA	TRBJ2-3	NA	TGCGCCAGCAGCCAAGAAGTAGGGCAGGGCGCAGATACGCAGTATTTT	CASSQEVGQGADTQYF
TRBV2	NA	TRBJ2-7	NA	TGTGCCAGCAGTGATCCCAGGGAGTCCTACGAGCAGTACTTC	CASSDPRESYEQYF
TRBV12-3/TRBV12-4	NA	TRBJ2-5	NA	TGTGCCAGCAGTACGAGTCGGGGATCATCGTGGAATGAGCAGTACTTC	CASSTSRGSSWNEQYF
TRBV20-1	few	TRBJ2-1	NA	TGCAGTGCTAGAGATTCCCCCAATGAGCAGTTCTTC	CSARDSPNEQFF
TRBV9	NA	TRBJ1-6	TRBD1	TGTGCCAGCAGCATGGGACAGGGTGGTTATAATTCACCCCTCCACTTT	CASSMGQGGYNSPLHF
TRBV6-2/TRBV6-3	NA	TRBJ2-1	NA	TGTGCCAGCAGTTACGGTCAGGACTACAATGAGCAGTTCTTC	CASSYGQDYNEQFF
TRBV12-3/TRBV12-4	NA	TRBJ2-4	TRBD1	TGTGCCAGCAGTTTCAGGGGGCCCGAAGGGGACATTCAGTACTTC	CASSFRGPEGDIQYF
TRBV12-3/TRBV12-4	NA	TRBJ1-2	NA	TGTGCCAGCAGTCCAAGAGGCGGGGGTCTTGGCTACACCTTC	CASSPRGGGLGYTF
TRBV4-2	NA	TRBJ2-5	NA	TGTGCCAGCAGCCAAGTAACTAGCCTCGCGGGGACCCAGTACTTC	CASSQVTSLAGTQYF
TRBV4-1	NA	TRBJ2-2	TRBD1	TGCGCCAGCAGCCTTGCAACAGGGGGCAAAACGAACACCGGGGAGCTGTTTTTT	CASSLATGGKTNTGELFF
TRBV9	NA	TRBJ1-5	TRBD1	TGTGCCAGCAGCTCAGGGGGGGTCGTCAATCAGCCCCAGCATTTT	CASSSGGVVNQPQHF
TRBV20-1	NA	TRBJ2-1	NA	TGCAGTGCTAGCGCCAGAGCCTACAATGAGCAGTTCTTC	CSASARAYNEQFF
TRBV20-1	NA	TRBJ1-4	TRBD1	TGCAGTGCTGTCGGGACAGGGGACGAAAAACTGTTTTTT	CSAVGTGDEKLFF
TRBV15	NA	TRBJ2-3	NA	TGTGCCACCAGCAGAGCCGGGACGAACACAGATACGCAGTATTTT	CATSRAGTNTDTQYF
TRBV7-6	few	TRBJ1-6	NA	TGTGCCAGCAGCTTGGGCAGGCCTCTGGAGGATTCACCCCTCCACTTT	CASSLGRPLEDSPLHF
TRBV12-3/TRBV12-4	few	TRBJ2-7	NA	TGTGCCAGCGCGGAAGGGGTGTCCCCCTCCTACGAGCAGTACTTC	CASAEGVSPSYEQYF
TRBV4-1	many	TRBJ1-2	NA	TGCGCCAGCAGCCAAGTTGGGACCTCGACCCACTATGGCTACACCTTC	CASSQVGTSTHYGYTF
TRBV6-6	NA	TRBJ2-3	TRBD2	TGTGCCAGCAGTTCACTTAGCGGGGATACGCAGTATTTT	CASSSLSGDTQYF
TRBV10-3	NA	TRBJ1-2	TRBD1	TGTACCATCAGAGACAGGGCGGCCTATGGCTACACCTTC	CTIRDRAAYGYTF